The entry that follows covers one T cell receptor (beta chain) sequence. Its cognate antigen has yet to be identified. From each donor, a roughly 2.7 ml peripheral blood sample was collected into PAXgene tubes and kept at -80 degrees C. Without any T cell sorting, total RNA was extracted from whole blood using the PAXgene blood miRNA kit on an automated QIAcube. Peripheral blood from monozygotic twin pairs, either concordant or discordant for inflammatory bowel disease, underwent deep TCRalpha and TCRbeta repertoire profiling that used unique molecular barcoding. Smoking habits were recorded for all twin pairs, and individuals were classified as current, former or never smokers. The sample is drawn from a study of monozygotic twins with inflammatory bowel disease (dated by TCRdb to between 2018 and 2021). With respect to the entire study: The full study comprised 28 monozygotic twin pairs: nine German pairs (four IBD-concordant, five IBD-discordant) and 19 IBD-discordant Danish pairs. Disease-associated traits were sought mainly through comparisons between IBD patients and their genetically identical healthy co-twins within discordant pairs. Each individual had, on average, about 151 000 unique TCRalpha sequences and 181 000 unique TCRbeta sequences available for analysis. Points the paper makes about the study in general: The analysis was unable to tell apart different T cell subtypes. Repertoire similarity did not differ between concordant and discordant twins, possibly due to limited statistical power. IBD patients had lower TCRbeta repertoire diversity, measured by the inverse Simpson index, than their healthy co-twins. The results gave no support for a single strong signal or clonotype linked to IBD. Because patients were on differing immunosuppressive treatments, the repertoires may have picked up extra background noise and inter-individual variability. Compared with healthy twins, IBD patients shared fewer clonotypes with other individuals, and the difference was most pronounced in patients with signs of disease activity.

The method was 5' RACE. The input for every TCR library was around 4,000 ng of total RNA. cDNA was synthesized with SMARTScribe reverse transcriptase in eight separate reactions per sample. Unique molecular identifiers containing a 6-nucleotide sample barcode were introduced through template switching during cDNA synthesis. Two nested PCRs of about 16 and 10 cycles amplified the TCRalpha and TCRbeta cDNA, and bead purification followed each PCR. Before amplification, cDNA was treated with uracil DNA-glycosylase and purified using the QIAquick PCR purification kit. The second PCR added Illumina TruSeq-compatible adapters along with sample-specific barcodes. Library quality and concentration were assessed using TapeStation and Qubit, and roughly 5 ng of each library was pooled. Sequencing of pooled libraries was carried out on an Illumina HiSeq2500 single-index Rapid Run using 2 x 100 bp reads and custom sequencing primers. Under the source paper's analysis protocol: MiGEC version 1.2.6 was used for UMI-based consensus assembly to correct PCR and sequencing errors. MiXCR version 2.1.1 was used for V(D)J alignment, clonotype assembly and CDR3 extraction. Gene usage, clonotype sharing and MAIT/NKT TCR abundance were normalised by analysing the top 1000, 10 000 and 20 000 clonotypes per sample. Diversity was computed as the inverse Simpson index with the vegan R package after downsampling to 27 000 UMIs. Paired Mann-Whitney U tests on discordant twin pairs were used, with Benjamini-Hochberg multiple-testing correction. Following TCRdb reprocessing, every CDR3 protein sequence forms one entry, and DNA is not provided. These V and J calls rely on TCRdb rather than the paper's analysis. The sample has 150,000 to 200,000 distinct CDR3 sequences on record. More than 2.5% of the sample comes from the top ten.

Looking up the germline V gene (reference sequence) yields CDR1 DFQATT and CDR2 SNEGSKA. There are 14 amino acids in the CDR3, from cysteine to phenylalanine inclusive. The DNA is not on file. The clonotype comes from a human donor with ulcerative colitis or Crohn's disease, or a healthy co-twin of an affected twin (not recorded which). The specimen was blood. The chain links TRBV20-1 with TRBJ2-1; TCRdb's D gene call, TRBD2, goes unchecked for lack of DNA. The CDR3 corresponds to CSATGPQGYNEQFF.